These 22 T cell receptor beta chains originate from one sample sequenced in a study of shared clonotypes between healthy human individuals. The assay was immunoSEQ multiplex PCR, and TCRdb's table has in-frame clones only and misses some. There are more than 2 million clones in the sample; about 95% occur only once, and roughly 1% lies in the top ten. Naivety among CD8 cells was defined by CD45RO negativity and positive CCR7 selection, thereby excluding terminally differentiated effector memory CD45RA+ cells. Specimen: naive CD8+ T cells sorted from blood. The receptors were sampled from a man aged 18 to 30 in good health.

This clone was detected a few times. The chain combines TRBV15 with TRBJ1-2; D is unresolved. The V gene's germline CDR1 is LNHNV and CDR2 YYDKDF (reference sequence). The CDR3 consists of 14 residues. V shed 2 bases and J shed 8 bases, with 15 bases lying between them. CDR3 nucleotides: TGTGCCACCAGCAGATCCCATGCCTTAGACGGCTACACCTTC. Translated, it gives CATSRSHALDGYTF.

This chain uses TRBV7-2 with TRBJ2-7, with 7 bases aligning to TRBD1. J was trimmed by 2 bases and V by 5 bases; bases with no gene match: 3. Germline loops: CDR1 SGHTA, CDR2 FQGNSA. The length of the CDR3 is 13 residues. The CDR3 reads CASSVGQTYEQYF. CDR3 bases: TGTGCCAGCAGCGTGGGACAGACCTACGAGCAGTACTTC.

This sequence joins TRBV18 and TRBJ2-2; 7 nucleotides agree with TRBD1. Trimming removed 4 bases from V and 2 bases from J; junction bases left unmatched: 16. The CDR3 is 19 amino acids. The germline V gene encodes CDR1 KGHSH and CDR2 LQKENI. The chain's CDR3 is CASSRMTEGAVLNTGELFF. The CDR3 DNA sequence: TGTGCCAGCTCACGGATGACTGAGGGGGCCGTCTTAAACACCGGGGAGCTGTTTTTT.

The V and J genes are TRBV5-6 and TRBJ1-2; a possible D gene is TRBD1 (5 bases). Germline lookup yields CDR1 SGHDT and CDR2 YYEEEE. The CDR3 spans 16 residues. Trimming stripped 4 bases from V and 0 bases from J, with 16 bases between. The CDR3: CASSEAGIPTNYGYTF. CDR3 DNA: TGTGCCAGCAGCGAGGCAGGGATTCCAACTAACTATGGCTACACCTTC.

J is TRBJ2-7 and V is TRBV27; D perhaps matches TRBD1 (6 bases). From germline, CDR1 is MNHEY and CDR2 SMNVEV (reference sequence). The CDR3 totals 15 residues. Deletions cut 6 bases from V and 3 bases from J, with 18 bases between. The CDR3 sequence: CASSQGGSIIYEQYF. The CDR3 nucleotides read TGTGCCAGCAGCCAAGGGGGTTCGATCATCTACGAGCAGTACTTC.

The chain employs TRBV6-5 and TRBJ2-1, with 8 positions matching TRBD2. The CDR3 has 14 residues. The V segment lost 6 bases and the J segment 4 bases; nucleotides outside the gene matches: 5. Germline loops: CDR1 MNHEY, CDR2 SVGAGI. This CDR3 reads CASSRSGDYNEQFF. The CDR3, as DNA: TGTGCCAGCAGCCGTAGCGGGGATTACAATGAGCAGTTCTTC.

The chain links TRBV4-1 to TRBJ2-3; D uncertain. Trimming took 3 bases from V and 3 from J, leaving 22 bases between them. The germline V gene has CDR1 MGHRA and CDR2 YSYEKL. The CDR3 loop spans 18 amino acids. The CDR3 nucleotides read TGCGCCAGCAGCCACATAGGAAGTTATAGCTTCGATACAGATACGCAGTATTTT. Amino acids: CASSHIGSYSFDTDTQYF.

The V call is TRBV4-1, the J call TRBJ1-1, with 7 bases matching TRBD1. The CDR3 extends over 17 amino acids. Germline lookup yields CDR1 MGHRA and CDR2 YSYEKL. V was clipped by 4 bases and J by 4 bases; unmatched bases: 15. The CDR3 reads CASSLTGVEVSGTEAFF. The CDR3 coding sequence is TGCGCCAGCAGCCTAACAGGGGTCGAGGTTAGTGGCACTGAAGCTTTCTTT.

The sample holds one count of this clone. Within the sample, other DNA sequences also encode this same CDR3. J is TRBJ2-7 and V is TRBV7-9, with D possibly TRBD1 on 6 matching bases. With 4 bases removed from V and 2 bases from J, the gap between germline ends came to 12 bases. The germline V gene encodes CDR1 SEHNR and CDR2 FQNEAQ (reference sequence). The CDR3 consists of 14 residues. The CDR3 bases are TGTGCCAGCAGCTCGCCCCAGGGGCCCTACGAGCAGTACTTC. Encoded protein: CASSSPQGPYEQYF.

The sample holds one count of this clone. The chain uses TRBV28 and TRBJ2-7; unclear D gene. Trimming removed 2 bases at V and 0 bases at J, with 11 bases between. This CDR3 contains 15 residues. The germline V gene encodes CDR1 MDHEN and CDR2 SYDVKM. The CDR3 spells CASSLPGEHSYEQYF. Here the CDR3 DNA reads TGTGCCAGCAGTTTACCAGGAGAACACTCCTACGAGCAGTACTTC.

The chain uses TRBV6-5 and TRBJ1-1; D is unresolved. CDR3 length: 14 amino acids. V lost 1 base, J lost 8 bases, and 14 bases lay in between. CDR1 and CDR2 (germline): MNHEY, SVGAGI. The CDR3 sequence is CASSYWREHLEAFF. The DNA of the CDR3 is TGTGCCAGCAGTTACTGGAGGGAGCATTTGGAAGCTTTCTTT.

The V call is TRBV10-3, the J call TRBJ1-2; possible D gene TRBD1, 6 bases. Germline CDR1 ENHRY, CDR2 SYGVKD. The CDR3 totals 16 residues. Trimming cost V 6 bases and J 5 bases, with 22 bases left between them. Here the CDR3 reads CAISPRGGARIYGYTF. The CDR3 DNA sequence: TGTGCCATCAGCCCCCGGGGGGGGGCACGAATTTATGGCTACACCTTC.

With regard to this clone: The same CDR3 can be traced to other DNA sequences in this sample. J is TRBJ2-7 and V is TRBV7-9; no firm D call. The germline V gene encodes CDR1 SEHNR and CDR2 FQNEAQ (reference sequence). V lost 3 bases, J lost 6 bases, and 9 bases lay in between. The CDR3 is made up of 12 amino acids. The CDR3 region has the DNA TGTGCCAGCAGCTTCTTAGCCGGCGAGCAGTACTTC. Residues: CASSFLAGEQYF.

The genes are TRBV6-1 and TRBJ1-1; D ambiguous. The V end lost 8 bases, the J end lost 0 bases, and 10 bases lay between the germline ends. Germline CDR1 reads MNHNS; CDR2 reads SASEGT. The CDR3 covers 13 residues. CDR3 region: CASYLIMNTEAFF. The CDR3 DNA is TGTGCCAGCTACTTAATCATGAACACTGAAGCTTTCTTT.

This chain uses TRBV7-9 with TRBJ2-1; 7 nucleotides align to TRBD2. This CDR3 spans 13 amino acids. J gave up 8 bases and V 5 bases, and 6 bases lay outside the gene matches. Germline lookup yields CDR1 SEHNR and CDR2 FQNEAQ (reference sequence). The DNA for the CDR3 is TGTGCCAGCAGCCCGGGACTACCCCATGAGCAGTTCTTC. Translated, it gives CASSPGLPHEQFF. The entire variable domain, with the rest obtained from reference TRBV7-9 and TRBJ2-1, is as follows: DTGVSQNPRHKITKRGQNVTFRCDPISEHNRLYWYRQTLGQGPEFLTYFQNEAQLEKSRLLSDRFSAERPKGSFSTLEIQRTEQGDSAMYLCASSPGLPHEQFFGPGTRLTVL.

The CDR3 spells CASSLGTVNLNTEAFF. CDR3 bases: TGTGCCAGCAGTTTGGGAACAGTAAATCTTAACACTGAAGCTTTCTTT. The chain links TRBV27 to TRBJ1-1; D ambiguous. CDR3 length: 16 residues. With 3 bases removed from V and 2 bases from J, the gap between germline ends came to 16 bases. Germline CDR1 is MNHEY and CDR2 is SMNVEV (reference sequence).

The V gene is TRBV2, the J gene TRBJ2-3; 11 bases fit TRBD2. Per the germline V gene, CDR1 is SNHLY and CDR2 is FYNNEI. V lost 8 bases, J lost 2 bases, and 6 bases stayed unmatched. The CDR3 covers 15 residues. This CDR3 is CASHPSGGYTDTQYF. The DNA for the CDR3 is TGTGCCAGCCACCCTAGCGGGGGGTACACAGATACGCAGTATTTT.

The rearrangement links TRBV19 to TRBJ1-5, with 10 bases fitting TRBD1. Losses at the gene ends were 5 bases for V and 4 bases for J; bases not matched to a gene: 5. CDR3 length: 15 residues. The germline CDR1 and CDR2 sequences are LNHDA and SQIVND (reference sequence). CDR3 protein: CASSDPGQGNQPQHF. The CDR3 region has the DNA TGTGCCAGTAGTGATCCGGGACAGGGGAATCAGCCCCAGCATTTT.

CDR3 nucleotides: TGCAGCGTGGTCCCCCCCGACAGGGGACCCTACGAGCAGTACTTC. Residues: CSVVPPDRGPYEQYF. The chain joins TRBV29-1 to TRBJ2-7; 8 bases are shared with TRBD1. J gave up 2 bases and V 6 bases, and 12 bases lay outside the gene matches. The germline V gene has CDR1 SQVTM and CDR2 ANQGSEA. The CDR3 contains 15 residues.

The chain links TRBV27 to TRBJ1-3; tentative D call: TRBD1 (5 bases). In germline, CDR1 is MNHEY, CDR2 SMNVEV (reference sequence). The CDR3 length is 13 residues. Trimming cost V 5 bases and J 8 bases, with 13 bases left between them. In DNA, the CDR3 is TGTGCCAGCAGTCCGGGGGGAGGAGACACCATATATTTT. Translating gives CASSPGGGDTIYF.

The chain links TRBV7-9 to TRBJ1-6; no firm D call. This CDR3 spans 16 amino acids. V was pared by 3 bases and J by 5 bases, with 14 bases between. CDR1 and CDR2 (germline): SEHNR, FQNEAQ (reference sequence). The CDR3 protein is CASSLEIGRDNSPLHF. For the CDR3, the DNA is TGTGCCAGCAGCTTGGAAATAGGACGCGATAATTCACCCCTCCACTTT.

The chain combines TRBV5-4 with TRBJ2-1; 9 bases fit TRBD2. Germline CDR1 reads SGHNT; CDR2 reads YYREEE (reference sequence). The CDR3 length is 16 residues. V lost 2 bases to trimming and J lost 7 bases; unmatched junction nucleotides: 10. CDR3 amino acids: CASSFPREGPQNEQFF. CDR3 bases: TGTGCCAGCAGCTTCCCGCGGGAGGGCCCTCAGAATGAGCAGTTCTTC.